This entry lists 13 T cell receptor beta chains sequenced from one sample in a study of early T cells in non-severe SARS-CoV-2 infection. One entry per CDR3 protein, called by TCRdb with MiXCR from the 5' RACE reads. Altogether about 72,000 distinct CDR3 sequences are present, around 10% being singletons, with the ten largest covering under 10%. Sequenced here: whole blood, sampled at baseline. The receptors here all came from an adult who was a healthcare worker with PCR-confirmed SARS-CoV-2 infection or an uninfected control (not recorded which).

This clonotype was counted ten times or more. CDR3 sequence: CASSSEGRGKFF. CDR3 nucleotide sequence: TGTGCCAGCAGCTCAGAGGGGAGGGGGAAGTTCTTC. The chain employs TRBV11-3 and TRBJ2-1, with D possibly matching TRBD2 (7 bases). The V end lost 4 bases, the J end lost 14 bases, and 15 bases lay between the germline ends. The CDR3 has 12 residues. Germline CDR1 reads SGHNT; CDR2 reads YENEEA. The full variable domain, completed using reference TRBV11-3 and TRBJ2-1, is EAGVVQSPRYKIIEKKQPVAFWCNPISGHNTLYWYLQNLGQGPELLIRYENEEAVDDSQLPKDRFSAERLKGVDSTLKIQPAELGDSAVYLCASSSEGRGKFFGPGTRLTVL.

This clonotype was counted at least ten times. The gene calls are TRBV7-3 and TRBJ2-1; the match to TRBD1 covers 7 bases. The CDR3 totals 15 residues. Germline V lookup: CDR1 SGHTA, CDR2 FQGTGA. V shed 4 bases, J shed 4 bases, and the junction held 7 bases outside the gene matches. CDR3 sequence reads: CASSSSGQTYNEQFF. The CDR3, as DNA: TGTGCCAGCAGCTCGTCGGGACAGACTTACAATGAGCAGTTCTTC.

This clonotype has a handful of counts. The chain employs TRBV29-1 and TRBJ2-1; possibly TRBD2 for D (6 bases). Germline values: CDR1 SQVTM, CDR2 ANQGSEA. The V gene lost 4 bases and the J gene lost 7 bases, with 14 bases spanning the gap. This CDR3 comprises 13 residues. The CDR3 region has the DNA TGCAGCGTTGGAGGACCGGCGGGGAATGAGCAGTTCTTC. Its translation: CSVGGPAGNEQFF.

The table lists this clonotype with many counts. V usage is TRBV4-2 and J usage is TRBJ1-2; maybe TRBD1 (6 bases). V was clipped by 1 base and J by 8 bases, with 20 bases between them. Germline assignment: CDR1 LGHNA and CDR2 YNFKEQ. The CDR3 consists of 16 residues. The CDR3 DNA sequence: TGTGCCAGCAGCCAAGGGGGGCAGGGTTTGGGCTTCGGCTACACCTTC. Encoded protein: CASSQGGQGLGFGYTF.

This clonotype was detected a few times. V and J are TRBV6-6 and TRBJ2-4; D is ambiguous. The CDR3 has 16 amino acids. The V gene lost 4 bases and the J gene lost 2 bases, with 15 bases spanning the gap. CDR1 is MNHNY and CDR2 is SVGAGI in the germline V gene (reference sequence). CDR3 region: CASSSPGPFSKNIQYF. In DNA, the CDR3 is TGTGCCAGCAGTTCCCCGGGCCCCTTCTCCAAAAACATTCAGTACTTC.

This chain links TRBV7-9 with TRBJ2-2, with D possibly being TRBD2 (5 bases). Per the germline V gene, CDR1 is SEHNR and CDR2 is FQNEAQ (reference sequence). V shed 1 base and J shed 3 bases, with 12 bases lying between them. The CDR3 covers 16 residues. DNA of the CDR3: TGTGCCAGCAGCTTAGATCGGGGTGACGACACCGGGGAGCTGTTTTTT. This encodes CASSLDRGDDTGELFF.

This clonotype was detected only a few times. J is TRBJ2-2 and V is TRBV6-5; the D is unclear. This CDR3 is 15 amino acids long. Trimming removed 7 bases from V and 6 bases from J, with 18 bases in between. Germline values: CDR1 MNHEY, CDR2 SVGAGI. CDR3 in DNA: TGTGCCAGCACCTTGAGGATCTTAGGGCCCGGGGAGCTGTTTTTT. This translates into CASTLRILGPGELFF.

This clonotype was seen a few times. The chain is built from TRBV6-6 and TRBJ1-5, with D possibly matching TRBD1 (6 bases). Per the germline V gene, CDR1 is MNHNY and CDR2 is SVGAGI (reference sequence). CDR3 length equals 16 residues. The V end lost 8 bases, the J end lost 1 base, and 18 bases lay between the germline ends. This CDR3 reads CASGSYEGVSNQPQHF. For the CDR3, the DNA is TGTGCCAGCGGATCGTATGAGGGGGTCAGCAATCAGCCCCAGCATTTT.

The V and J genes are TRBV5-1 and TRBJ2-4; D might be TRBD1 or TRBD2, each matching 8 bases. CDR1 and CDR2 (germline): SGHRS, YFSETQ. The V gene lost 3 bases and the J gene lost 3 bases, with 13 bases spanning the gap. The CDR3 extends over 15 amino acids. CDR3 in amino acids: CASSSGGTGKNIQYF. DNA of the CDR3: TGCGCCAGCAGCTCGGGAGGGACAGGCAAAAACATTCAGTACTTC. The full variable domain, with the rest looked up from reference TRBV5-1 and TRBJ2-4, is KAGVTQTPRYLIKTRGQQVTLSCSPISGHRSVSWYQQTPGQGLQFLFEYFSETQRNKGNFPGRFSGRQFSNSRSEMNVSTLELGDSALYLCASSSGGTGKNIQYFGAGTRLSVL.

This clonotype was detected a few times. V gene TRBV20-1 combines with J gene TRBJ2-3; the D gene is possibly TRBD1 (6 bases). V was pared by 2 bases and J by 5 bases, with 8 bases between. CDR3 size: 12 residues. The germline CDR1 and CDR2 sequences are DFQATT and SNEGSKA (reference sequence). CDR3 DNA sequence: TGCAGTGCTAGACGAGGGGGAGATACGCAGTATTTT. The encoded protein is CSARRGGDTQYF.

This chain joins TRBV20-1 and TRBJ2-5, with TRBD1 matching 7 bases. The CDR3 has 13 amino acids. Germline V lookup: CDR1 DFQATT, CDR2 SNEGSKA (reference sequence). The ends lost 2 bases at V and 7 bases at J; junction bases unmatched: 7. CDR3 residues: CSARNPSGGTQYF. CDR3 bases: TGCAGTGCTAGAAATCCTTCAGGGGGGACCCAGTACTTC.

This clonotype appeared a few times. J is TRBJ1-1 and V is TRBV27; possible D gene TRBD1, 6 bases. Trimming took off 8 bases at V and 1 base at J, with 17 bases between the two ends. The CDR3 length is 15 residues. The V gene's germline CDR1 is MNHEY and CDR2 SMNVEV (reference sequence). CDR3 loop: CASSLAQGANTEAFF. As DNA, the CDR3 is TGTGCCAGCTCGCTAGCACAGGGTGCGAACACTGAAGCTTTCTTT.

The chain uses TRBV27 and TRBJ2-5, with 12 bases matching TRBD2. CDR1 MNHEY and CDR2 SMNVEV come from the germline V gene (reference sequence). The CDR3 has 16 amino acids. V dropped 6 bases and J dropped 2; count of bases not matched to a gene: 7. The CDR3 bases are TGTGCCAGCAGCGACGCCGGGACTAGCGGGCAAGAGACCCAGTACTTC. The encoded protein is CASSDAGTSGQETQYF.